This T cell receptor beta chain was sequenced during a study of cytomegalovirus exposure and HLA in healthy donors. General study findings and limits: Analyses of presence/absence relied on an assumption of roughly uniform sequencing depth across donors. Most subjects' HLA-A and HLA-B alleles were reportedly predicted from TCR beta sequences.

The CDR3 is 15 amino acids. Trimming pared 4 bases from V and 5 bases from J, leaving 18 bases between. Germline V gives CDR1 SGHRS, CDR2 YFSETQ. With 60 Vbeta and 13 Jbeta primers, the PCR was carried out. TCRdb's copy holds only in-frame clones and misses some; the assay was immunoSEQ multiplex PCR. The top ten hold approximately 0.98% of the sample, which has roughly 180,000 clones, roughly 80% seen once. In regard to this clone: What it recognizes is unknown.

The rearrangement links TRBV5-1 to TRBJ2-5; D might be TRBD1 (6 bases). Material for sequencing was PBMCs. The TCR originated in a man under 40 in good health and CMV-seronegative. CDR3 loop: CASSPTGLTGETQYF. CDR3 bases: TGCGCCAGCAGCCCCACCGGACTCACAGGGGAGACCCAGTACTTC.